The 25 T cell receptor beta chains below come from one sample, sequenced in a study of blood T cell repertoires in COVID-19. Some clones are missing from TCRdb's copy, which holds only in-frame ones; the method was immunoSEQ multiplex PCR. Of about 150,000 clones in the sample, just under 85% were seen once. Sequences were obtained from peripheral blood. Source of these receptors: a woman in her sixties or seventies with acute or convalescent COVID-19.

The rearrangement uses TRBV5-6 and TRBJ1-2; no reliable D call. Trimming removed 1 base from V and 8 bases from J, with 18 bases in between. The CDR3 has 15 residues. CDR1 is SGHDT, CDR2 YYEEEE, per germline. In DNA, the CDR3 is TGTGCCAGCAGCTTGATAGGCCTCCTTCGAGGCGGCTACACCTTC. Encoded protein: CASSLIGLLRGGYTF.

V gene TRBV6-5 combines with J gene TRBJ1-2; D remains ambiguous. CDR3 length: 15 amino acids. Looked up from germline, CDR1 is MNHEY and CDR2 is SVGAGI. With 0 bases removed from V and 3 bases from J, the gap between germline ends came to 11 bases. The CDR3 region is CASSYSTKADYGYTF. CDR3 bases: TGTGCCAGCAGTTACTCGACCAAGGCGGACTATGGCTACACCTTC.

V and J are TRBV7-9 and TRBJ2-7; 10 bases map to TRBD1. V lost 5 bases and J lost 5; bases outside the gene matches: 9. This CDR3 region has 15 residues. Germline CDR1 reads SEHNR; CDR2 reads FQNEAQ (reference sequence). CDR3 in DNA: TGTGCCAGCAGCCCCCAGACAGGGGGCACCCACGAGCAGTACTTC. Protein sequence: CASSPQTGGTHEQYF.

This chain links TRBV9 with TRBJ1-1, with TRBD1 matching 10 bases. CDR3 length: 14 residues. Germline-derived CDR1 and CDR2 are SGDLS and YYNGEE. V gave up 4 bases and J gave up 1 base; unmatched junction bases: 1. In DNA, the CDR3 is TGTGCCAGCAGCAGGACAGGGGGGAACACTGAAGCTTTCTTT. It yields the protein CASSRTGGNTEAFF. Based on the CDR3 plus reference TRBV9 and TRBJ1-1, the full variable domain is DSGVTQTPKHLITATGQRVTLRCSPRSGDLSVYWYQQSLDQGLQFLIQYYNGEERAKGNILERFSAQQFPDLHSELNLSSLELGDSALYFCASSRTGGNTEAFFGQGTRLTVV.

The chain has TRBV13 and TRBJ2-2, with 12 bases aligning to TRBD2. Germline-derived CDR1 and CDR2 are PRHDT and FYEKMQ (reference sequence). The V segment lost 5 bases and the J segment 0 bases; nucleotides outside the gene matches: 13. This CDR3 comprises 20 residues. The CDR3 DNA is TGTGCCAGCAGCCTTTACGACTTACTAGCGGGGGGATCGAACACCGGGGAGCTGTTTTTT. Translation gives CASSLYDLLAGGSNTGELFF.

The chain employs TRBV7-9 and TRBJ1-2; TRBD1 aligns across 9 bases. This CDR3 spans 14 amino acids. Trimming cost V 7 bases and J 2 bases; bases outside gene matches: 5. Germline values: CDR1 SEHNR, CDR2 FQNEAQ (reference sequence). As DNA, the CDR3 is TGTGCCAGCACCCTGACAGGGGGAAACTATGGCTACACCTTC. Encoded protein: CASTLTGGNYGYTF.

The chain is built from TRBV7-9 and TRBJ1-2; 7 bases agree with TRBD1. CDR1 is SEHNR and CDR2 is FQNEAQ in the germline V gene (reference sequence). Germline trimming cut 5 bases from V and 1 base from J; bases unmatched to any gene: 7. The CDR3 spans 15 residues. The DNA for the CDR3 is TGTGCCAGCAGCACGAGGGACAGCGATAACTATGGCTACACCTTC. This encodes CASSTRDSDNYGYTF. The full variable domain, in which reference TRBV7-9 and TRBJ1-2 provide the parts outside the CDR3, is DTGVSQNPRHKITKRGQNVTFRCDPISEHNRLYWYRQTLGQGPEFLTYFQNEAQLEKSRLLSDRFSAERPKGSFSTLEIQRTEQGDSAMYLCASSTRDSDNYGYTFGSGTRLTVV.

The chain uses TRBV7-3 and TRBJ2-2; D uncertain. The CDR3 loop spans 16 amino acids. V was pared by 0 bases and J by 0 bases, with 8 bases between. The germline gives CDR1 SGHTA, CDR2 FQGTGA. CDR3 residues: CASSLTPSPNTGELFF. The CDR3 nucleotides read TGTGCCAGCAGCTTAACCCCCTCCCCGAACACCGGGGAGCTGTTTTTT.

A few counts support this clone. The V call is TRBV10-3, the J call TRBJ2-2; 8 nucleotides align to TRBD2. V lost 3 bases and J lost 7; bases outside the gene matches: 13. This CDR3 has 17 residues. Per the germline V gene, CDR1 is ENHRY and CDR2 is SYGVKD. The CDR3 nucleotides read TGTGCCATCAGTGATTGGGCCATGACTAGCGTTGGCGGGGAGCTGTTTTTT. Amino acids: CAISDWAMTSVGGELFF.

The rearrangement uses TRBV9 and TRBJ2-1; 9 bases are shared with TRBD2. V was pared by 4 bases and J by 3 bases, with 5 bases of the junction left unmatched. The CDR3 runs 15 residues. The germline CDR1 and CDR2 sequences are SGDLS and YYNGEE. CDR3 bases: TGTGCCAGCAGCTCCGGGACTAGCTACTACAATGAGCAGTTCTTC. Translation: CASSSGTSYYNEQFF.

CDR3 amino acids: CASSSQGYEQYF. CDR3 nucleotides: TGTGCCAGCAGCTCACAGGGGTACGAGCAGTACTTC. The rearrangement joins TRBV7-2 to TRBJ2-7, with 7 nucleotides matching TRBD1. Germline V gene sequence: CDR1 SGHTA, CDR2 FQGNSA. The CDR3 has 12 residues. The trim removed 4 bases at V and 4 bases at J, leaving 1 base unmatched.

The chain couples TRBV5-4 to TRBJ2-1, with TRBD2 identical over 9 bases. CDR1 is SGHNT and CDR2 is YYREEE in the germline V gene (reference sequence). This CDR3 region has 14 residues. V shed 6 bases and J 8 bases; nucleotides not matched to a gene: 9. This CDR3 is CASNKAGGRDEQFF. The DNA of the CDR3 is TGTGCCAGCAATAAAGCGGGGGGCAGGGATGAGCAGTTCTTC. The full variable domain, completed using reference TRBV5-4 and TRBJ2-1, is ETGVTQSPTHLIKTRGQQVTLRCSSQSGHNTVSWYQQALGQGPQFIFQYYREEENGRGNFPPRFSGLQFPNYSSELNVNALELDDSALYLCASNKAGGRDEQFFGPGTRLTVL.

This clone turned up a few times. The chain recombines TRBV2 with TRBJ1-4; D might be TRBD1 (5 bases). The length of the CDR3 is 16 residues. Trimming pared 6 bases from V and 5 bases from J, leaving 19 bases between. Germline assignment: CDR1 SNHLY and CDR2 FYNNEI. CDR3 DNA: TGTGCCAGCAGCGCCCACAGTGGAGCAGGGAATGAAAAACTGTTTTTT. Its translation is CASSAHSGAGNEKLFF.

The chain recombines TRBV6-4 with TRBJ1-1, with a possible D match to TRBD1 (6 bases). V was pared by 9 bases and J by 1 base, with 12 bases between. The CDR3 totals 13 residues. Germline loops: CDR1 MRHNA, CDR2 SNTAGT. Here the CDR3 DNA reads TGTGCCAGTCGGACAGTACCGAACACTGAAGCTTTCTTT. Its protein product is CASRTVPNTEAFF.

The gene calls are TRBV19 and TRBJ2-5; possible D gene TRBD1, 5 bases. The V gene lost 0 bases and the J gene lost 2 bases, with 10 bases spanning the gap. The length of the CDR3 is 15 residues. CDR1 is LNHDA, CDR2 SQIVND, per germline (reference sequence). For the CDR3, the DNA is TGTGCCAGTAGTATAGACGGGCAGGGACAAGAGACCCAGTACTTC. This sequence encodes CASSIDGQGQETQYF.

V is TRBV5-1 and J is TRBJ1-1; no reliable D call. V lost 0 bases, J lost 3 bases, and 12 bases lay in between. CDR1 SGHRS and CDR2 YFSETQ come from the germline V gene. The CDR3 loop spans 15 amino acids. In nucleotides, the CDR3 is TGCGCCAGCAGCTTGGGTATCGGGAGGGACACTGAAGCTTTCTTT. It codes for CASSLGIGRDTEAFF.

The chain is built from TRBV19 and TRBJ1-6; maybe TRBD1 (5 bases). The V and J ends lost 5 bases and 3 bases respectively, with 8 bases between them. CDR1 is LNHDA, CDR2 SQIVND, per germline (reference sequence). The CDR3 runs 14 residues. CDR3 sequence reads: CASSRQGYNSPLHF. Written as DNA, the CDR3 is TGTGCCAGTAGTCGGCAGGGCTATAATTCACCCCTCCACTTT.

V gene TRBV30 combines with J gene TRBJ2-7; 7 bases fit TRBD1. This CDR3 has 15 residues. The J segment lost 2 bases and the V segment lost 4 bases, leaving 11 bases of the junction unmatched. Germline CDR1 reads GTSNPN; CDR2 reads SVGIG (reference sequence). The DNA of the CDR3 is TGTGCCTGGACCCAACCTCCCCAGGGGGCCTACGAGCAGTACTTC. Its translation is CAWTQPPQGAYEQYF.

In nucleotides, the CDR3 is TGTGCCAGGCAACAGGGGGCGAACACCGGGGAGCTGTTTTTT. This encodes CARQQGANTGELFF. The J gene is TRBJ2-2, the V gene TRBV19, with 8 bases lining up with TRBD1. The CDR3 loop spans 14 amino acids. Germline V CDR1 and CDR2: LNHDA, SQIVND (reference sequence). V lost 9 bases, J lost 0 bases, and 3 bases stayed unmatched.

As DNA, the CDR3 is TGTGCCATCAGAGAAAGGGACCAGGGGTACACTGAAGCTTTCTTT. Amino acids: CAIRERDQGYTEAFF. The rearrangement uses TRBV10-3 and TRBJ1-1; perhaps TRBD1 as D (6 bases). Germline loops: CDR1 ENHRY, CDR2 SYGVKD. V lost 6 bases to trimming and J lost 3 bases, with 17 bases between them. The length of the CDR3 is 15 residues.

The gene calls are TRBV6-2 or TRBV6-3 and TRBJ1-1; D gene ambiguous. Germline V gene data show CDR1 as MNHEY and CDR2 as SVGEGT. The CDR3 consists of 13 residues. The V end lost 5 bases, the J end lost 3 bases, and 10 bases lay between the germline ends. The CDR3 loop reads CASSPSLYTEAFF. The DNA for the CDR3 is TGTGCCAGCAGTCCGAGCCTTTACACTGAAGCTTTCTTT.

CDR3 loop: CASSYSTSGTGELFF. The CDR3 DNA follows: TGTGCCAGCAGTTACTCGACTAGCGGGACCGGGGAGCTGTTTTTT. The rearrangement uses TRBV6-5 and TRBJ2-2; 10 nucleotides agree with TRBD2. Germline V gene sequence: CDR1 MNHEY, CDR2 SVGAGI. V shed 0 bases and J 5 bases; nucleotides not matched to a gene: 0. The CDR3 has 15 amino acids.

This sequence joins TRBV2 and TRBJ1-1, with D perhaps TRBD1 (5 bases). The CDR3 is made up of 14 amino acids. The germline V gene has CDR1 SNHLY and CDR2 FYNNEI. V was clipped by 4 bases and J by 2 bases, with 11 bases between them. CDR3 bases: TGTGCCAGCAGTGTCAGGCAGGGAAACACTGAAGCTTTCTTT. As protein: CASSVRQGNTEAFF. Complete variable domain (other parts from reference TRBV2 and TRBJ1-1): EPEVTQTPSHQVTQMGQEVILRCVPISNHLYFYWYRQILGQKVEFLVSFYNNEISEKSEIFDDQFSVERPDGSNFTLKIRSTKLEDSAMYFCASSVRQGNTEAFFGQGTRLTVV.

This chain connects TRBV9 to TRBJ2-2, with a possible D match to TRBD2 (6 bases). The CDR3 contains 15 residues. V was shortened by 1 base and J by 4 bases, with 11 bases between the two germline ends. CDR1 is SGDLS and CDR2 is YYNGEE in the germline V gene. The CDR3 region is CASSVSGYSTGELFF. CDR3 coding DNA: TGTGCCAGCAGCGTAAGCGGGTATTCCACCGGGGAGCTGTTTTTT. Combining the CDR3 with reference TRBV9 and TRBJ2-2 gives the whole variable domain DSGVTQTPKHLITATGQRVTLRCSPRSGDLSVYWYQQSLDQGLQFLIQYYNGEERAKGNILERFSAQQFPDLHSELNLSSLELGDSALYFCASSVSGYSTGELFFGEGSRLTVL.

The chain recombines TRBV9 with TRBJ1-3, with TRBD1 matching 7 bases. The CDR3 extends over 15 amino acids. Trimming cost V 3 bases and J 4 bases; bases outside gene matches: 7. Germline CDR1 reads SGDLS; CDR2 reads YYNGEE. CDR3 protein: CASSATQGLGNTIYF. In nucleotides, the CDR3 is TGTGCCAGCAGCGCTACACAGGGGTTGGGAAACACCATATATTTT.